A selection of T cell receptor beta chains follows, all from one sample in a study of blood T cells in healthy people across ages. TCRdb re-analysed the 5' RACE reads in MiXCR, keeping a single row per CDR3 protein. Of about 670,000 distinct CDR3 sequences listed, 35% to 50% are singletons. Sequencing was carried out using blood. These receptors originate from a man aged 80 or over in good health. Both conserved end residues are part of each CDR3. Fields, in order: CDR3 length, D gene, V gene, clone size, J gene, CDR3 protein, CDR3 DNA. D genes are given only for firm matches. Part of the rows lack a size; the others show once, few, many or a class for expanded clones.

length: 15; D: NA; V: TRBV24-1; size: NA; J: TRBJ2-5; CDR3: CATSELTRQQETQYF; DNA: TGTGCCACCAGTGAACTTACTAGACAGCAAGAGACCCAGTACTTC
length: 15; D: NA; V: TRBV28; size: NA; J: TRBJ2-7; CDR3: CASSIPQGRSYEQYF; DNA: TGTGCCAGCAGTATACCTCAGGGGAGAAGCTACGAGCAGTACTTC
length: 14; D: NA; V: TRBV7-2; size: few; J: TRBJ2-1; CDR3: CATRGSSSYNEQFF; DNA: TGTGCAACGAGGGGGAGCAGCTCCTACAATGAGCAGTTCTTC
length: 13; D: NA; V: TRBV12-3/TRBV12-4; size: few; J: TRBJ1-5; CDR3: CASSLQGGGPQHF; DNA: TGTGCCAGCAGCCTCCAGGGAGGGGGGCCCCAGCATTTT
length: 19; D: TRBD1; V: TRBV18; size: NA; J: TRBJ2-7; CDR3: CASSPFSTGPRAVISEQYF; DNA: TGTGCCAGCTCACCATTTTCGACAGGGCCGAGGGCTGTGATCAGCGAGCAGTACTTC
length: 17; D: TRBD2; V: TRBV7-2; size: NA; J: TRBJ2-6; CDR3: CASSFRRGGSGANVLTF; DNA: TGTGCCAGCAGCTTCCGGCGGGGGGGCTCTGGGGCCAACGTCCTGACTTTC
length: 14; D: NA; V: TRBV7-2; size: many; J: TRBJ1-1; CDR3: CASSLAGGNTEAFF; DNA: TGTGCCAGCAGCTTAGCCGGCGGTAACACTGAAGCTTTCTTT
length: 15; D: TRBD1; V: TRBV12-3/TRBV12-4; size: NA; J: TRBJ1-6; CDR3: CASTPDRAYNSPLHF; DNA: TGTGCCAGCACTCCGGACAGGGCCTATAATTCACCCCTCCACTTT
length: 16; D: TRBD1; V: TRBV7-2; size: few; J: TRBJ2-1; CDR3: CASSPYLGQNYNEQFF; DNA: TGTGCCAGCAGCCCATACTTGGGACAGAACTACAATGAGCAGTTCTTC
length: 16; D: TRBD2; V: TRBV7-2; size: NA; J: TRBJ2-2; CDR3: CASSLRSSGSVRELFF; DNA: TGTGCCAGCAGCTTAAGGTCTAGCGGGAGTGTCCGGGAGCTGTTTTTT
length: 14; D: NA; V: TRBV20-1; size: once; J: TRBJ1-2; CDR3: CNARVGDANYGYTF; DNA: TGCAATGCTAGAGTCGGGGATGCTAACTATGGCTACACCTTC
length: 14; D: TRBD2; V: TRBV10-2; size: many; J: TRBJ2-1; CDR3: CASTLVGGNNEQFF; DNA: TGCGCCAGTACCCTAGTGGGGGGGAACAATGAGCAGTTCTTC
length: 17; D: TRBD2; V: TRBV15; size: NA; J: TRBJ2-3; CDR3: CATSRDVWTSGTDTQYF; DNA: TGTGCCACCAGCAGAGATGTCTGGACTAGCGGGACAGATACGCAGTATTTT